Detailed here is one TCR beta chain. This sample is part of a study of blood T cell repertoires in COVID-19. For the study at large: Sites in the United States, Italy and Spain provided acute and convalescent COVID-19 samples. T cells, B-cell-depleted T cells, or PBMCs supplied cDNA or gDNA.

Trimming stripped 4 bases from V and 4 bases from J, with 14 bases between. Germline V lookup: CDR1 LGHDT, CDR2 YNNKEL (reference sequence). The CDR3 sequence is 14 residues long. Authors' analysis steps: Estimation of nucleated cell counts relied on the amplification of reference gene primers. Libraries were prepared by immunoSEQ multiplex PCR; TCRdb keeps only in-frame clonotypes and omits some of them. V and J calls plus clone size are reproduced from that table; the DNA served to infer D and trimming. The repertoire holds about 110,000 clones, less than 75% seen once, with about 2% in the top ten.

The origin of this receptor is a woman aged 40 to 50 with acute or convalescent COVID-19. Material: peripheral blood. The chain uses TRBV3-1 (or the pseudogene TRBV3-2) and TRBJ2-7, with D tentatively TRBD1 (7 bases). The CDR3 DNA follows: TGTGCCAGCAGCCTCCGACAGGGAGGTTACGAGCAGTACTTC. Protein product: CASSLRQGGYEQYF.